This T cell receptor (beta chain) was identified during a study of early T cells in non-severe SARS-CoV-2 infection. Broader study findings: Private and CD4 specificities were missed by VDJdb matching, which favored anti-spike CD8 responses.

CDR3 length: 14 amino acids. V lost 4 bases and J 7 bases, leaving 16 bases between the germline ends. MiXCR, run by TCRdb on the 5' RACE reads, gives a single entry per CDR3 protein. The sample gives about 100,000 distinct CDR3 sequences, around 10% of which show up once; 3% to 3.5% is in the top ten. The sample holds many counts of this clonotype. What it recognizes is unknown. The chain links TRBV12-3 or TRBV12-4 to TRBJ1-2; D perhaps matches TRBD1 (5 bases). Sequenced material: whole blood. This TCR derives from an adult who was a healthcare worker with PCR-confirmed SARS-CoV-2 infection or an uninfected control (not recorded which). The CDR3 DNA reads TGTGCCAGCAGTTCCCCCCAGGGTGTGGGTGGCTACACCTTC. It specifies CASSSPQGVGGYTF.